These T cell receptor beta chains were read from a single sample in a study of tumor-infiltrating lymphocytes in localized non-small cell lung cancer. Libraries were prepared by immunoSEQ multiplex PCR; TCRdb keeps only in-frame clonotypes and omits some of them. Of some 13,000 clones in the sample, around 70% were seen once. The sample taken for sequencing was uninvolved lung tissue not adjacent to the tumor. The receptors originated from a human donor with non-small cell lung cancer. Each CDR3 is given with its conserved first and last residue. A D gene is named only where the DNA matches it firmly. Not all rows give a size; the values are once, few, many and, for expanded clones, a class.

cdr3_aa,cdr3_nt,d_call,j_call,clone_size,v_call
CASSSLQVRQETQYF,TGTGCCAGCAGCTCGCTCCAAGTTCGGCAAGAGACCCAGTACTTC,.,TRBJ2-5,.,TRBV5-3
CSVEGLARETQYF,TGCAGCGTTGAAGGACTAGCTAGAGAGACCCAGTACTTC,TRBD2,TRBJ2-5,once,TRBV29-1
CASSGDRGPTSSYNSPLHF,TGTGCCAGCAGCGGCGACAGGGGTCCCACGAGCTCCTATAATTCACCCCTCCACTTT,TRBD1,TRBJ1-6,.,TRBV9
CASSLGETYEQYF,TGTGCCAGCAGTTTGGGCGAGACCTACGAGCAGTACTTC,.,TRBJ2-7,.,TRBV27
CASTSPRSSLGNEQFF,TGTGCCAGCACTTCGCCTCGGTCTTCCCTGGGGAATGAGCAGTTCTTC,.,TRBJ2-1,once,TRBV28
CASSQDQGQGAGELFF,TGTGCCAGCAGCCAAGATCAGGGACAGGGGGCCGGGGAGCTGTTTTTT,TRBD1,TRBJ2-2,.,TRBV4-2
CASSESWGSSYEQYF,TGTGCCAGCAGTGAATCCTGGGGGAGCTCCTACGAGCAGTACTTC,.,TRBJ2-7,.,TRBV2
CASKDPANQPQHF,TGCGCCAGCAAGGATCCAGCTAATCAGCCCCAGCATTTT,.,TRBJ1-5,.,TRBV10-2
CASSEIRGTEAFF,TGTGCCAGCAGTGAAATCAGGGGGACTGAAGCTTTCTTT,TRBD1,TRBJ1-1,medium-sized,TRBV6-1
CASSPNRAGEKLFF,TGTGCCAGCAGCCCTAACAGGGCGGGGGAAAAACTGTTTTTT,.,TRBJ1-4,.,TRBV5-8
CASSDDIGGYGYTF,TGTGCCAGCAGTGATGATATTGGTGGATATGGCTACACCTTC,.,TRBJ1-2,once,TRBV2
CASSLGTSTDTQYF,TGTGCCAGCAGCTTAGGGACTTCCACAGATACGCAGTATTTT,.,TRBJ2-3,few,TRBV7-2
CASSPRGWNYGYTF,TGTGCCAGCAGTCCGCGAGGGTGGAACTATGGCTACACCTTC,.,TRBJ1-2,.,TRBV6-6